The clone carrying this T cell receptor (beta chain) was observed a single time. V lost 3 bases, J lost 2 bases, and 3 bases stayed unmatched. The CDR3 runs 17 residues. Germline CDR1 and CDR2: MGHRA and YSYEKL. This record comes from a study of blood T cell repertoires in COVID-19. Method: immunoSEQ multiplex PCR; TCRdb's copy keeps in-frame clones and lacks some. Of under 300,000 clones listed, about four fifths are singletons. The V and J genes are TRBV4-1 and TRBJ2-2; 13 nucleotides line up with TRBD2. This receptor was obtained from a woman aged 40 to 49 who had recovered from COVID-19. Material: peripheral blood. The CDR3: CASSHTSGGANTGELFF. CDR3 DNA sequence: TGCGCCAGCAGCCATACTAGCGGGGGGGCAAACACCGGGGAGCTGTTTTTT.